This paragraph covers one T cell receptor beta chain sequence. The CDR3 is 12 residues long. The germline V gene has CDR1 SGHNT and CDR2 YYREEE (reference sequence). TCRdb processed the 5' RACE reads again and assigns one entry to each CDR3 protein, with no DNA. This sample's table reports a few hundred thousand distinct CDR3 sequences. This sample is part of a study of T cells expressing NK-cell markers. This sequence originates from a man aged 18 to 35 in good health. The chain carries TRBV5-4 and TRBJ2-3; the D call from TCRdb, TRBD1, cannot be confirmed without DNA. The sequenced sample consisted of blood T cells: a sorted CD56 or NKG2C T cell subset, CD4+ or CD8+ T cells, or bulk PBMC T cells (not recorded which). The CDR3 loop reads CASGHQGPTQYF.